This record looks at one T cell receptor beta chain sequence and its context. Generated by immunoSEQ multiplex PCR, the TCRdb table keeps only in-frame clones and is missing some. The top ten clones hold 1% of a sample with 300,000 or so clones, roughly 87% of them seen once. These data are taken from a study of blood T cell repertoires in COVID-19. Turning to the study itself: T cells, B-cell-depleted T cells, or PBMCs supplied cDNA or gDNA.

Germline CDR1 reads KGHDR; CDR2 reads SFDVKD. V lost 4 bases to trimming and J lost 0 bases, with 18 bases between them. The CDR3 sequence is 17 residues long. The sequence was obtained from a man aged 45 to 65 with active or convalescent COVID-19. Sequenced sample: peripheral blood. This chain connects TRBV24-1 to TRBJ2-7; D remains unclear. The DNA of the CDR3 is TGTGCCACCAGTGAGTCCCGAGGAGCGCCCTTCTCCTACGAGCAGTACTTC. Protein sequence: CATSESRGAPFSYEQYF.